This TCR beta chain was sequenced for a study of cytomegalovirus exposure and HLA in healthy donors. The study's findings and limits: A later analysis, which compared TCR beta chains of equal frequency, found the HLA-associated ones more clonally expanded.

With respect to this clone: Its antigen is not identified.

The PCR used 60 Vbeta and 13 Jbeta primers. TCRdb's copy holds only in-frame clones and misses some; the assay was immunoSEQ multiplex PCR. Found here are around 70,000 clones; the top ten clones hold roughly 2.4%. The sequenced sample was PBMCs. The TCR comes from a female donor in good health and CMV-seropositive.

The CDR3 here is CASSTVGGHGYTF. CDR3 DNA: TGTGCCAGCAGCACGGTCGGAGGGCATGGCTACACCTTC. The rearrangement uses TRBV6-5 and TRBJ1-2; no clear D. The CDR3 runs 13 residues. CDR1 MNHEY and CDR2 SVGAGI come from the germline V gene. With 6 bases removed from V and 6 bases from J, the gap between germline ends came to 14 bases.